This T cell receptor beta chain was identified in a study of blood T cell repertoires in COVID-19. Across the whole study: Sources were T cells, B-cell-depleted T cells, or PBMCs; the material itself was cDNA or gDNA.

Clones were read by immunoSEQ multiplex PCR, and TCRdb kept only the in-frame ones, dropping some. Counted here are about 80,000 clones, roughly 80% occurring once; the ten biggest clones make up 12%. In germline, CDR1 is SGHTA, CDR2 FQGTGA. The CDR3 is 13 amino acids. Trimming took 1 base from V and 3 from J, leaving 6 bases between them. The TCR sequence derives from a middle-aged woman with active or convalescent COVID-19. The sequencing input was peripheral blood. This sequence joins TRBV7-3 and TRBJ2-5, with D hard to call. This chain's CDR3 is CASSLNTEETQYF. The CDR3 bases are TGTGCCAGCAGCTTAAATACGGAAGAGACCCAGTACTTC. Full variable domain (rest looked up from reference TRBV7-3 and TRBJ2-5): GAGVSQTPSNKVTEKGKYVELRCDPISGHTALYWYRQSLGQGPEFLIYFQGTGAADDSGLPNDRFFAVRPEGSVSTLKIQRTERGDSAVYLCASSLNTEETQYFGPGTRLLVL.